This is a list of T cell receptor beta chains from one sample in a study of T cells after yellow fever vaccination. TCRdb processed the 5' RACE reads anew with MiXCR; each CDR3 protein has one entry. The data contain around 310,000 distinct CDR3 sequences, 3.5% to 4.5% of them seen just once; the ten biggest clones take up approximately 19%. Here the sequenced sample was PBMCs, taken 15 days after the yellow fever booster vaccination. The receptors stem from a man aged 18 to 35 who received the YFV17D yellow fever vaccine. The CDR3 runs from the conserved cysteine through the conserved F or W. The D gene is left open where the match is weak. Only some rows state a clone size, as once, few, many or a class for expanded clones.

clone_size,j_call,v_call,d_call,cdr3_aa,cdr3_nt
NA,TRBJ1-1,TRBV28,NA,CASIRQALVDVMNTEAFF,TGTGCCAGCATCAGGCAGGCGCTAGTCGACGTCATGAACACTGAAGCTTTCTTT
many,TRBJ2-1,TRBV7-6,NA,CASSFRWGAEQFF,TGTGCCAGCAGCTTTCGGTGGGGGGCTGAGCAGTTCTTC
few,TRBJ2-2,TRBV12-3/TRBV12-4,NA,CASSLRGALTGELFF,TGTGCCAGCAGTTTACGGGGGGCCTTGACCGGGGAGCTGTTTTTT
many,TRBJ1-5,TRBV5-6,NA,CASSLDARDNQPQHF,TGTGCCAGCAGCTTGGATGCCAGGGACAATCAGCCCCAGCATTTT
NA,TRBJ1-1,TRBV6-2/TRBV6-3,NA,CASSISSEAFF,TGTGCCAGCAGCATAAGTTCTGAAGCTTTCTTT
many,TRBJ1-2,TRBV28,NA,CASSPPAGEEGYTF,TGTGCCAGCAGCCCCCCCGCGGGGGAGGAGGGCTACACCTTC
many,TRBJ2-2,TRBV20-1,NA,CSALPTISNTGELFF,TGCAGTGCTCTACCGACTATATCGAACACCGGGGAGCTGTTTTTT
many,TRBJ2-3,TRBV6-5,TRBD1,CASSYSGTGFTDTQYF,TGTGCCAGCAGTTACTCCGGGACAGGGTTCACAGATACGCAGTATTTT
many,TRBJ1-4,TRBV7-6,NA,CASSSETVGEKLFF,TGTGCCAGCAGCTCAGAGACAGTCGGTGAAAAACTGTTTTTT
many,TRBJ2-1,TRBV24-1,NA,CATSDPSEGSSYNEQFF,TGTGCCACCAGTGATCCGTCGGAGGGCAGCTCCTACAATGAGCAGTTCTTC
NA,TRBJ2-6,TRBV30,NA,CAWRNTASGANVLTF,TGTGCCTGGAGAAACACCGCGTCTGGGGCCAACGTCCTGACTTTC
NA,TRBJ1-1,TRBV10-2,NA,CASSGRGGVNTEAFF,TGCGCCAGCAGTGGAAGAGGGGGGGTGAACACTGAAGCTTTCTTT
few,TRBJ1-5,TRBV6-2/TRBV6-3,TRBD1,CASSSLDRGDNQPQHF,TGTGCCAGCAGTTCCCTGGACAGGGGGGATAATCAGCCCCAGCATTTT
many,TRBJ2-3,TRBV5-6,TRBD2,CASSRTAGAGTQYF,TGTGCCAGCAGTCGGACCGCGGGAGCGGGTACGCAGTATTTT
NA,TRBJ2-1,TRBV21-1,NA,CASSKQGANYNEQFF,TGTGCCAGCAGCAAACAGGGGGCAAACTACAATGAGCAGTTCTTC
many,TRBJ1-2,TRBV5-1,NA,CASSLTPGVNYGYTF,TGCGCCAGCAGCTTGACCCCTGGGGTTAACTATGGCTACACCTTC
NA,TRBJ1-2,TRBV7-7,NA,CAIGLPYGYTF,TGTGCTATAGGACTGCCCTATGGCTACACCTTC
NA,TRBJ1-3,TRBV7-2,NA,CASSLGGSGSGNTIYF,TGTGCCAGCAGCTTGGGGGGGTCCGGCTCTGGAAACACCATATATTTT
many,TRBJ1-4,TRBV9,NA,CASSVEGVANEKLFF,TGTGCCAGCAGCGTAGAGGGGGTCGCTAATGAAAAACTGTTTTTT
few,TRBJ2-7,TRBV7-9,TRBD1,CASSSGTGNTYEQYF,TGTGCCAGCAGCTCTGGGACAGGGAATACCTACGAGCAGTACTTC
NA,TRBJ2-1,TRBV9,NA,CASNRNWGNEQFF,TGTGCCAGCAACCGAAATTGGGGGAATGAGCAGTTCTTC
many,TRBJ2-3,TRBV7-3,NA,CASSSGSYTQYF,TGTGCCAGCAGTTCCGGGTCCTATACGCAGTATTTT
NA,TRBJ1-2,TRBV20-1,NA,CSASTQFNYGYTF,TGCAGTGCTAGTACACAGTTTAACTATGGCTACACCTTC
NA,TRBJ2-1,TRBV6-5,TRBD2,CASSFPTSGGSYNEQFF,TGTGCCAGCAGTTTTCCGACTAGCGGGGGTTCCTACAATGAGCAGTTCTTC
many,TRBJ2-1,TRBV4-3,NA,CASSHGIYNEQFF,TGCGCCAGCAGCCACGGCATATACAATGAGCAGTTCTTC
many,TRBJ2-1,TRBV7-3,TRBD1,CASSADRASYNEQFF,TGTGCCAGCAGCGCAGACAGGGCCTCCTACAATGAGCAGTTCTTC
NA,TRBJ2-5,TRBV5-1,NA,CASSSEKDYQETQYF,TGCGCCAGCAGCTCCGAGAAGGATTACCAAGAGACCCAGTACTTC
many,TRBJ1-2,TRBV7-9,NA,CASSLRDSYGYTF,TGTGCCAGCAGCTTACGGGATAGCTATGGCTACACCTTC
few,TRBJ1-5,TRBV2,NA,CASSPEKVQPQHF,TGTGCCAGCAGCCCCGAGAAGGTTCAGCCCCAGCATTTT
few,TRBJ2-5,TRBV7-9,NA,CASSLRSGWETQYF,TGTGCCAGCAGCTTAAGGTCGGGGTGGGAGACCCAGTACTTC
many,TRBJ2-3,TRBV5-1,TRBD2,CASSSGNLAGVGDTQYF,TGCGCCAGCAGCTCCGGAAACCTAGCGGGGGTCGGAGATACGCAGTATTTT
many,TRBJ2-7,TRBV6-2/TRBV6-3,NA,CASTWTATYEQYF,TGTGCCAGCACTTGGACAGCAACCTACGAGCAGTACTTC
many,TRBJ2-7,TRBV7-2,TRBD1,CASSPGQGFFSEQYF,TGTGCCAGCAGCCCGGGACAGGGCTTTTTCTCCGAGCAGTACTTC
NA,TRBJ1-2,TRBV4-1,NA,CASSQDAGRDYGYTF,TGCGCCAGCAGCCAAGATGCGGGAAGGGACTATGGCTACACCTTC
few,TRBJ1-1,TRBV5-5,TRBD1,CASSSRGQTEAFF,TGTGCCAGCAGCTCGAGGGGACAGACTGAAGCTTTCTTT
many,TRBJ1-1,TRBV7-3,NA,CASSLGRRNTEAFF,TGTGCCAGCAGCTTGGGACGGAGGAACACTGAAGCTTTCTTT
many,TRBJ2-5,TRBV7-9,NA,CASSSRTLQETQYF,TGTGCCAGCAGCTCTAGGACCCTCCAAGAGACCCAGTACTTC
many,TRBJ1-1,TRBV12-3/TRBV12-4,NA,CASGSGWTEAFF,TGTGCCAGCGGCTCGGGTTGGACTGAAGCTTTCTTT
few,TRBJ2-1,TRBV2,TRBD2,CASISGGINEQFF,TGTGCCAGCATTAGCGGGGGGATCAATGAGCAGTTCTTC
many,TRBJ2-2,TRBV7-8,NA,CASSSDTGELFF,TGTGCCAGCAGCTCAGATACCGGGGAGCTGTTTTTT
few,TRBJ1-2,TRBV6-5,TRBD1,CASMRLQGSTGGYTF,TGTGCCAGCATGCGCTTACAGGGGTCAACTGGCGGCTACACCTTC
many,TRBJ1-1,TRBV7-9,NA,CASSSKYRLSEAFF,TGTGCCAGCAGCTCCAAATACAGGCTATCGGAAGCTTTCTTT
NA,TRBJ1-1,TRBV28,NA,CASSRFPGDWTEAFF,TGTGCCAGCAGTCGGTTTCCAGGGGATTGGACTGAAGCTTTCTTT
few,TRBJ2-7,TRBV5-1,NA,CASSFQGPSSDYEQYF,TGCGCCAGCAGCTTCCAGGGCCCTTCCTCTGACTACGAGCAGTACTTC
few,TRBJ1-5,TRBV18,TRBD1,CASSPGSGTGVIQPQHF,TGTGCCAGCTCACCGGGTTCAGGGACAGGGGTAATTCAGCCCCAGCATTTT
NA,TRBJ1-1,TRBV5-1,NA,CASSFYGYTEAFF,TGCGCCAGCAGCTTTTACGGGTACACTGAAGCTTTCTTT
many,TRBJ2-3,TRBV5-1,TRBD2,CASSPGLAGSTDTQYF,TGTGCCAGCAGCCCCGGACTAGCGGGGAGCACAGATACGCAGTATTTT
many,TRBJ2-5,TRBV5-1,NA,CASSLGPSEETQYF,TGCGCCAGCAGCTTGGGCCCTAGCGAAGAGACCCAGTACTTC
NA,TRBJ2-1,TRBV18,NA,CASSPISYNEQFF,TGTGCCAGCTCCCCTATTTCCTACAATGAGCAGTTCTTC
many,TRBJ2-1,TRBV27,TRBD2,CASSTSGGFNEQFF,TGTGCCAGCAGTACTAGCGGGGGGTTCAATGAGCAGTTCTTC